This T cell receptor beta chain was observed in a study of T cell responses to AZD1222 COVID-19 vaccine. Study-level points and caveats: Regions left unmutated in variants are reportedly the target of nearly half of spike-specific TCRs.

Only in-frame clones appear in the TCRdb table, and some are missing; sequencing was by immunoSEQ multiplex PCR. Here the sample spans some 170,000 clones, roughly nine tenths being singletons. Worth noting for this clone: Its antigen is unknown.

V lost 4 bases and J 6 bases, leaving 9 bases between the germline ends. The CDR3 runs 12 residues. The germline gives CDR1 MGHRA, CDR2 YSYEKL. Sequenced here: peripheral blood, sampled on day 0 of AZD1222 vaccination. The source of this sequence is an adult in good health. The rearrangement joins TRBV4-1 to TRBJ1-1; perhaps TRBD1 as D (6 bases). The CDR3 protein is CASSRTGSEAFF. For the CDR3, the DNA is TGCGCCAGCAGCCGCACAGGGTCTGAAGCTTTCTTT.